This TCR beta chain was sequenced for a study of blood T cell repertoires in COVID-19. Study overall: Some COVID-19 samples were acute and others convalescent; all came from the United States, Italy and Spain. PBMCs, B-cell-depleted T cells, or T cells were the source of the cDNA or gDNA that made up the material.

The CDR3 covers 13 residues. Germline V gene lookup returns CDR1 SGHRS and CDR2 YFSETQ. Trimming pared 4 bases from V and 4 bases from J, leaving 11 bases between. Methods used by the authors: Cell counts per sample came from amplifying reference gene primers. Method: immunoSEQ multiplex PCR; TCRdb's copy keeps in-frame clones and lacks some. The DNA gave D and trimming, while V, J and clone size come from that table. The table records some 250,000 clones, about 86% of them present only once. Seattle-derived patients entered the study during active infection and were followed longitudinally. This sequence joins TRBV5-1 and TRBJ2-5; D remains ambiguous. Material for sequencing was peripheral blood. This TCR derives from a woman aged 25 to 39 with COVID-19, enrolled during active disease. The CDR3 region is CASSMASTETQYF. Here the CDR3 DNA reads TGCGCCAGCAGCATGGCGAGTACAGAGACCCAGTACTTC.